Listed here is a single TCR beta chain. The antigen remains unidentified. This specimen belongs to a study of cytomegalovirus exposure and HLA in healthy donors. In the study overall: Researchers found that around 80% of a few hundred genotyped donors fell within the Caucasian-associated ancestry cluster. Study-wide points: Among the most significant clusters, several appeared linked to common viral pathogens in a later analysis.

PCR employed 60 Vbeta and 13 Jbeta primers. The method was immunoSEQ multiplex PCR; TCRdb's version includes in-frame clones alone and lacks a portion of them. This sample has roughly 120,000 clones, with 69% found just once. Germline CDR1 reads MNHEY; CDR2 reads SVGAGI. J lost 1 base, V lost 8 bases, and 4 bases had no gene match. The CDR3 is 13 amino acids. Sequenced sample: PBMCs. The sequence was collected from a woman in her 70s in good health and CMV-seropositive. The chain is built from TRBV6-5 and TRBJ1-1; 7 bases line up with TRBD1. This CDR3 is CASGRQGNTEAFF. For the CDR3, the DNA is TGTGCCAGCGGACGACAGGGGAACACTGAAGCTTTCTTT.